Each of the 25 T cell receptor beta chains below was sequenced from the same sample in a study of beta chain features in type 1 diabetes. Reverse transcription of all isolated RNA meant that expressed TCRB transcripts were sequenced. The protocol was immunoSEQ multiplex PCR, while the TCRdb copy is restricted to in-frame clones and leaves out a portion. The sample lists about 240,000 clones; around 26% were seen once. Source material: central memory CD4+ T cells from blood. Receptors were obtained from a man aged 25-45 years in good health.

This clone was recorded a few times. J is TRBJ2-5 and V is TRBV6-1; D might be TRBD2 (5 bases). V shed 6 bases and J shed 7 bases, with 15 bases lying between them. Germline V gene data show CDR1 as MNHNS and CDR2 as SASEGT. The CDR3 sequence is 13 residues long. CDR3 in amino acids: CASREGTGGTQYF. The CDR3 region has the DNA TGTGCCAGCAGAGAGGGAACCGGAGGGACCCAGTACTTC.

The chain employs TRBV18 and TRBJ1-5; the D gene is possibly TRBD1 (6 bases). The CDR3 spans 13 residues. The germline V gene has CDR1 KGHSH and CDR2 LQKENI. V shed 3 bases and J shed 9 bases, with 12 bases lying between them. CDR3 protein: CASSPRDIAPQHF. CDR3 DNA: TGTGCCAGCTCACCCCGGGACATCGCGCCCCAGCATTTT.

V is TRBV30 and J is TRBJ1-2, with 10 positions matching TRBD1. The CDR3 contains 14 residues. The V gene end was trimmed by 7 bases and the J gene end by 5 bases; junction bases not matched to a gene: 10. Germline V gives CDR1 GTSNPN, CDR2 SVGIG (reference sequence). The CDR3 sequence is CASPGGTGVYGYTF. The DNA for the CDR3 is TGTGCCTCCCCTGGGGGGACAGGGGTTTATGGCTACACCTTC.

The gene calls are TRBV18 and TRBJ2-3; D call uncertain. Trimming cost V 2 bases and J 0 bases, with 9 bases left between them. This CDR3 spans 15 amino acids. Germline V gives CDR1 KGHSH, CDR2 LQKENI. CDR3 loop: CASSPEALSTDTQYF. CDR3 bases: TGTGCCAGCTCACCAGAGGCACTTAGCACAGATACGCAGTATTTT.

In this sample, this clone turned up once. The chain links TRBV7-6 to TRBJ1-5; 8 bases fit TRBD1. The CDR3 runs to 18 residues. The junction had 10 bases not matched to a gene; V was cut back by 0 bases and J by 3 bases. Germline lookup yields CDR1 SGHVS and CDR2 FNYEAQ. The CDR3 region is CASSLADRALGPNQPQHF. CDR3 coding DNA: TGTGCCAGCAGCTTAGCGGACAGGGCCTTAGGTCCCAATCAGCCCCAGCATTTT.

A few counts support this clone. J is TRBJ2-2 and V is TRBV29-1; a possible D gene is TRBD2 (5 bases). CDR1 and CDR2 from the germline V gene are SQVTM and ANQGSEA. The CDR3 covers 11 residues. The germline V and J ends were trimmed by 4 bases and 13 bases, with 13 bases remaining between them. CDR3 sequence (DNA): TGCAGCGTTGGGACTGGGCAGAGGCTGTTTTTT. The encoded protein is CSVGTGQRLFF.

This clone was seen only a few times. The CDR3, as DNA: TGTGCCAGCAGCTTCAAGGCGGACTATGGCTACACCTTC. Translating gives CASSFKADYGYTF. The rearrangement links TRBV7-9 to TRBJ1-2, with no clear D. The CDR3 sequence is 13 residues long. Trimming left V 3 bases short and J 3 bases short, with 8 bases between. Germline V CDR1 and CDR2: SEHNR, FQNEAQ (reference sequence).

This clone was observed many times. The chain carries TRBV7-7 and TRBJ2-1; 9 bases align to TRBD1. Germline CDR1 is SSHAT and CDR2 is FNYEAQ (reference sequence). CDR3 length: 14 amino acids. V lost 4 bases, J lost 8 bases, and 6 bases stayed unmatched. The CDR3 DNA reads TGTGCCAGCAGCTCCGGGACAGGGCTGGATGAGCAGTTCTTC. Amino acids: CASSSGTGLDEQFF.

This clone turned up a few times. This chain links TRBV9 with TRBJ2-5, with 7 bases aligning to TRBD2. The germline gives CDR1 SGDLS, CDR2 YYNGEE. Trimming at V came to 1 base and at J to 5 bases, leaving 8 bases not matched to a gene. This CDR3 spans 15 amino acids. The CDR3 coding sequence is TGTGCCAGCAGCGTAAGCCCTAGCGGTGGGGAGACCCAGTACTTC. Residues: CASSVSPSGGETQYF.

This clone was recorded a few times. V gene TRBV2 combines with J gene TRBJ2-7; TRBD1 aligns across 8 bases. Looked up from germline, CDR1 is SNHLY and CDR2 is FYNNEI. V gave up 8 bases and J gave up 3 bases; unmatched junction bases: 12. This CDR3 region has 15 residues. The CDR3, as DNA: TGTGCCAGCTCGATGCAGGGACAGGCACACTACGAGCAGTACTTC. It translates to CASSMQGQAHYEQYF. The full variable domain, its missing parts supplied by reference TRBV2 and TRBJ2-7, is EPEVTQTPSHQVTQMGQEVILRCVPISNHLYFYWYRQILGQKVEFLVSFYNNEISEKSEIFDDQFSVERPDGSNFTLKIRSTKLEDSAMYFCASSMQGQAHYEQYFGPGTRLTVT.

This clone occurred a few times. The CDR3 DNA follows: TGTGCCAGCTCAAAACGAGAGGGTACCACTGAAGCTTTCTTT. This codes for CASSKREGTTEAFF. This chain links TRBV25-1 with TRBJ1-1; D is unresolved. CDR1 is MGHDK, CDR2 SYGVNS, per germline. This CDR3 comprises 14 residues. The V end lost 8 bases, the J end lost 4 bases, and 17 bases lay between the germline ends. The entire variable domain, with the rest obtained from reference TRBV25-1 and TRBJ1-1, is as follows: EADIYQTPRYLVIGTGKKITLECSQTMGHDKMYWYQQDPGMELHLIHYSYGVNSTEKGDLSSESTVSRIRTEHFPLTLESARPSHTSQYLCASSKREGTTEAFFGQGTRLTVV.

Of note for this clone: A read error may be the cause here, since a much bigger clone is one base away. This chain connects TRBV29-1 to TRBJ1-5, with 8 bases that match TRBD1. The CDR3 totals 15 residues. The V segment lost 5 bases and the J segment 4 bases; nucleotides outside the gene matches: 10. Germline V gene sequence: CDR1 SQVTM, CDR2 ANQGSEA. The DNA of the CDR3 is TGCAGCGTTCTCATCTTCCGGGACAGGAATCAGCCCCAGCATTTT. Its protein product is CSVLIFRDRNQPQHF.

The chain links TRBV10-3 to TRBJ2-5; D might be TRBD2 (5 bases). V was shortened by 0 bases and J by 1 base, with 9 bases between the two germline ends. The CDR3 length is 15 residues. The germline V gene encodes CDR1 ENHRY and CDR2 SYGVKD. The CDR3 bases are TGTGCCATCAGTGAGTCAATGGCGGGCCAAGAGACCCAGTACTTC. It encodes CAISESMAGQETQYF.

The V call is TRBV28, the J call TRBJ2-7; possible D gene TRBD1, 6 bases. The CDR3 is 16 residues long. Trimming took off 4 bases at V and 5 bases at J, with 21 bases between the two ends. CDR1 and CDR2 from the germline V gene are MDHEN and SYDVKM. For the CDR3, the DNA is TGTGCCAGCAGTTCCCCCTTACAGGGAGTAATCGACGAGCAGTACTTC. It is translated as CASSSPLQGVIDEQYF.

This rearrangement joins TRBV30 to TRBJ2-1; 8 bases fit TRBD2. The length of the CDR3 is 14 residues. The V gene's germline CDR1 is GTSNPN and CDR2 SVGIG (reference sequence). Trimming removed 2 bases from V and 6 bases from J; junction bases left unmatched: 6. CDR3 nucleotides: TGTGCCTGGAGTCCCGGACTAGCCGCCAATGAGCAGTTCTTC. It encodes CAWSPGLAANEQFF.

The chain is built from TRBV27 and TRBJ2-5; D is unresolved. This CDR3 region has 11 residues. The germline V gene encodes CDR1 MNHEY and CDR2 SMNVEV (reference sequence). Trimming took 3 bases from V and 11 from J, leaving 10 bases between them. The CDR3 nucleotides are TGTGCCAGCAGTTTCCACCAGGAGCAGTACTTC. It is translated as CASSFHQEQYF.

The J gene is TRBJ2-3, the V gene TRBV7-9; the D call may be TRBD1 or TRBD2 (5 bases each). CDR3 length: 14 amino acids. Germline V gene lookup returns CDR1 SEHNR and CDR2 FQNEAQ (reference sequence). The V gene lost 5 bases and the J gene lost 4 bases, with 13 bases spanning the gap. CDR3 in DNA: TGTGCCAGCAGCCATTGGGACCGCCCAGATACGCAGTATTTT. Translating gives CASSHWDRPDTQYF.

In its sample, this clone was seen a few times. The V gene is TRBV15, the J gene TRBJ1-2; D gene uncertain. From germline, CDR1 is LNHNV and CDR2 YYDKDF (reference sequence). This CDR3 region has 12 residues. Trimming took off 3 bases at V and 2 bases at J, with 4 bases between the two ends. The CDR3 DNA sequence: TGTGCCACCAGCAGGGAGAACTATGGCTACACCTTC. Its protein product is CATSRENYGYTF.

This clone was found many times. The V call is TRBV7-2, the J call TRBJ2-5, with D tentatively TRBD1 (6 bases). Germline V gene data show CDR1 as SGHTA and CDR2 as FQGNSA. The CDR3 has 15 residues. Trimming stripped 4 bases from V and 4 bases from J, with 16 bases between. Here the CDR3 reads CASSSVTGSRETQYF. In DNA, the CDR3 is TGTGCCAGCAGCTCGGTTACAGGGTCCCGAGAGACCCAGTACTTC.

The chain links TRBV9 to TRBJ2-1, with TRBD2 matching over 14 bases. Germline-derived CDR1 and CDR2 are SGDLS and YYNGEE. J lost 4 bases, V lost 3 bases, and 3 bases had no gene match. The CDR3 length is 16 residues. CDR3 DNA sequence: TGTGCCAGCAGCGCCTGGACTAGCGGGAGGTACAATGAGCAGTTCTTC. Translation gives CASSAWTSGRYNEQFF.

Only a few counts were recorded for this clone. The CDR3 loop reads CASSLAQPYEQYF. The CDR3 DNA sequence: TGCGCCAGCAGCTTGGCACAGCCCTACGAGCAGTACTTC. This chain uses TRBV5-1 with TRBJ2-7; no clear D gene. The CDR3 is made up of 13 amino acids. The germline gives CDR1 SGHRS, CDR2 YFSETQ. The V end lost 0 bases, the J end lost 2 bases, and 6 bases lay between the germline ends.

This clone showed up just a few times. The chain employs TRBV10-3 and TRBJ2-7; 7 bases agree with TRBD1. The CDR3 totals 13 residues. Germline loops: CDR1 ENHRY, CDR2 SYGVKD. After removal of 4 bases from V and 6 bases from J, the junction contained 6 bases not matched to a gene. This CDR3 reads CAISVSTGPEQYF. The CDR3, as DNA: TGTGCCATCAGTGTATCGACAGGGCCCGAGCAGTACTTC.

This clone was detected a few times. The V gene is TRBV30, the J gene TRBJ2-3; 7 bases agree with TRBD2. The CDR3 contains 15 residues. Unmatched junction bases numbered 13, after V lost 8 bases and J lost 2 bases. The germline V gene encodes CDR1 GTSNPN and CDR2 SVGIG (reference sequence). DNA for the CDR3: TGTGCCCTCGGAGTAGGGGCGGGGGTCACAGATACGCAGTATTTT. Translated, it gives CALGVGAGVTDTQYF.

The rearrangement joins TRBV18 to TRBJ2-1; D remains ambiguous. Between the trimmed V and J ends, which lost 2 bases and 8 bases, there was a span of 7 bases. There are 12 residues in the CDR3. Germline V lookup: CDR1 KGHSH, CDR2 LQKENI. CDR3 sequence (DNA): TGTGCCAGCTCACCAAATGCGGATGAGCAGTTCTTC. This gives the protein CASSPNADEQFF.

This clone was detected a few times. The CDR3 DNA is TGTGCCAGCAGGAAGGACGGGACACTAAACATTCAGTACTTC. As protein: CASRKDGTLNIQYF. The rearrangement joins TRBV6-5 to TRBJ2-4; possibly TRBD1 for D (6 bases). The CDR3 length is 14 residues. V lost 6 bases to trimming and J lost 6 bases, with 15 bases between them. Per germline, CDR1 MNHEY and CDR2 SVGAGI.